The entry below gives a single T cell receptor (beta chain) sequence along with its context. Generated by immunoSEQ multiplex PCR, the TCRdb table keeps only in-frame clones and is missing some. The sample shows under 90,000 clones, 80% to 95% of them seen only once. The germline gives CDR1 SGHNT, CDR2 YENEEA. V shed 4 bases and J shed 3 bases, with 9 bases lying between them. There are 13 residues in the CDR3. These data are taken from a study of T cell changes during pregnancy in multiple sclerosis. Sequenced here: peripheral blood, sampled after pregnancy. The TCR was taken from a female donor in good health, enrolled as a control in a pregnancy study. V usage is TRBV11-3 and J usage is TRBJ1-1; a possible D gene is TRBD1 (5 bases). DNA of the CDR3: TGTGCCAGCAGCTCGGGCAGGGACACTGAAGCTTTCTTT. Protein sequence: CASSSGRDTEAFF.